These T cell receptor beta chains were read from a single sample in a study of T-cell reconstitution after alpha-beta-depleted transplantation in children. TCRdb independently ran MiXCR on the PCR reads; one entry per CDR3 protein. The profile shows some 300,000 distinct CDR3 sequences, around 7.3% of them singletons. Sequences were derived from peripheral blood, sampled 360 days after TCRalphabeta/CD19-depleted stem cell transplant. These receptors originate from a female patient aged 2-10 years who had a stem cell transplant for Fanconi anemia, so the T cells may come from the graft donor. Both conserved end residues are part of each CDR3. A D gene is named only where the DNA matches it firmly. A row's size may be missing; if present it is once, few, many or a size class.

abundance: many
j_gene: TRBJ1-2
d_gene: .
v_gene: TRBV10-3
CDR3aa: CAISERNLDYGYTF
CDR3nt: TGTGCCATCAGTGAGCGAAACTTAGACTATGGCTACACCTTC

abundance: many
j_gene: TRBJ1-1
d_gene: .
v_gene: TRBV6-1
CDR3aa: CASSPRVEPTANTEAFF
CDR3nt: TGTGCCAGCAGTCCCCGGGTGGAACCGACAGCGAACACTGAAGCTTTCTTT

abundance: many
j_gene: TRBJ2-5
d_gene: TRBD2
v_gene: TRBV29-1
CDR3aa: CSVDQSGTSSQETQYF
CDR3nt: TGCAGCGTTGATCAGTCGGGGACTAGCTCCCAAGAGACCCAGTACTTC

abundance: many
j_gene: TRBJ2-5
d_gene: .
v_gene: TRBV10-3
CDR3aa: CAISRTTSQETQYF
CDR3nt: TGTGCCATCAGTCGGACTACAAGCCAAGAGACCCAGTACTTC

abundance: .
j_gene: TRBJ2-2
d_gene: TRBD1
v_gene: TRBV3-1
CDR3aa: CASSQVGTGAGELFF
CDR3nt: TGTGCCAGCAGCCAAGTCGGGACAGGGGCCGGGGAGCTGTTTTTT

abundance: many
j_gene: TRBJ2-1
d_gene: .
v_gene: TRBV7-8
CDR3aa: CASSGTDSQQFF
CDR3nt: TGTGCCAGCAGCGGGACGGACTCCCAGCAGTTCTTC

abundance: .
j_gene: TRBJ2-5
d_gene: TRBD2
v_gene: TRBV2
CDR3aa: CASGASGEETQYF
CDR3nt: TGTGCCAGCGGTGCTAGCGGGGAAGAGACCCAGTACTTC

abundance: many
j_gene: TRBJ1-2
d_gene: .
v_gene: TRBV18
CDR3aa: CASSPTGTMSGYTF
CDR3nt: TGTGCCAGCTCACCTACCGGGACAATGAGCGGCTACACCTTC

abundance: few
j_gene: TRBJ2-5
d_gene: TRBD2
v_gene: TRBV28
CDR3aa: CASSPRTSGEETQYF
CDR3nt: TGTGCCAGCAGTCCGCGAACTAGCGGGGAAGAGACCCAGTACTTC

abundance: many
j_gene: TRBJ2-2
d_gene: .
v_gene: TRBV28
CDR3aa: CASSRTWPGELFF
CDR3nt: TGTGCCAGCAGTAGGACATGGCCCGGGGAGCTGTTTTTT

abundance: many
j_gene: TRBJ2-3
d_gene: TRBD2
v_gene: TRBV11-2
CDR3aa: CASSKLQTSGGSTDTQYF
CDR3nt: TGTGCCAGCAGTAAGCTGCAGACTAGCGGGGGGTCCACAGATACGCAGTATTTT

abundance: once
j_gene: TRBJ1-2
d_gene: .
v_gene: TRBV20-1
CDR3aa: CSADLREGDGYTF
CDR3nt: TGCAGTGCTGACCTCAGGGAGGGGGATGGCTACACCTTC

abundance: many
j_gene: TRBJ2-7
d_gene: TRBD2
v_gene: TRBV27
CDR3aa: CASSGWTSGYYEQYF
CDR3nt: TGTGCCAGCAGTGGGTGGACTAGCGGATATTACGAGCAGTACTTC

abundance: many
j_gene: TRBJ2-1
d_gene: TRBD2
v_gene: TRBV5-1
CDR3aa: CASSLVGLANEQFF
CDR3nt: TGCGCCAGCAGCTTGGTGGGACTAGCTAATGAGCAGTTCTTC

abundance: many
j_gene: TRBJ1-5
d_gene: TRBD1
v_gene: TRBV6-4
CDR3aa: CASRRQGDQPQHF
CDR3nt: TGTGCCAGCAGGAGACAGGGGGATCAGCCCCAGCATTTT

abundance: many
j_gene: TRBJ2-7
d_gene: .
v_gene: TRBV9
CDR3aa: CANPLVLEQYF
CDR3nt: TGTGCCAACCCACTTGTCCTCGAGCAGTACTTC

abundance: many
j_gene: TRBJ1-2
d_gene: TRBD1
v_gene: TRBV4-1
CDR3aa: CASSQNRGGYGYTF
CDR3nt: TGCGCCAGCAGCCAAAACAGGGGGGGGTATGGCTACACCTTC

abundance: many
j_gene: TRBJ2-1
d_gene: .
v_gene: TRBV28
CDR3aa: CASSLDWRSYNEQFF
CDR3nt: TGTGCCAGCAGTTTAGACTGGAGATCCTACAATGAGCAGTTCTTC

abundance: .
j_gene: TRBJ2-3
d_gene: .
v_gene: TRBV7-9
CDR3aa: CASSLVVGITDTQYF
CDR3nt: TGTGCCAGCAGCTTAGTCGTGGGGATCACAGATACGCAGTATTTT

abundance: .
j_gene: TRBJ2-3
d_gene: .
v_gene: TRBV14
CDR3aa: CASSQPGSTDTQYF
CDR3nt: TGTGCCAGCAGCCAACCGGGGAGCACAGATACGCAGTATTTT

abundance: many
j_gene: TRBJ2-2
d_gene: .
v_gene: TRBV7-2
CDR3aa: CASRPRIRNTGELFF
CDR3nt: TGTGCCAGCCGACCGAGGATCCGCAACACCGGGGAGCTGTTTTTT

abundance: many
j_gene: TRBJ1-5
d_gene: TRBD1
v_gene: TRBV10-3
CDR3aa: CAIRDRGQPQHF
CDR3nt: TGTGCCATCCGGGACAGGGGTCAGCCCCAGCATTTT

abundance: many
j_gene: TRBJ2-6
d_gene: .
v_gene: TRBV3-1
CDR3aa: CASSHFLGSGANVLTF
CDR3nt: TGTGCCAGCAGCCACTTTTTGGGGTCTGGGGCCAACGTCCTGACTTTC

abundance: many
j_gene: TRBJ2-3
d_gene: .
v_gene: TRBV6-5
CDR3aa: CASSPGTNTDTQYF
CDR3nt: TGTGCCAGCAGTCCTGGGACGAACACAGATACGCAGTATTTT

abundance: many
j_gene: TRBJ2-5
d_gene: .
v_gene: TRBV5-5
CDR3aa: CASSAWIRGQETQYF
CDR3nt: TGTGCCAGCAGCGCCTGGATCAGGGGCCAAGAGACCCAGTACTTC

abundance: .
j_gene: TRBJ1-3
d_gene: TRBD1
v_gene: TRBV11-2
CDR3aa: CASSLNRGYSGNTIYF
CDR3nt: TGTGCCAGCAGCTTGAACAGGGGGTACTCTGGAAACACCATATATTTT

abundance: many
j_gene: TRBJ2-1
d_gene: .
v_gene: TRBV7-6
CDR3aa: CASSLKGDEQFF
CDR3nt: TGTGCCAGCAGTCTGAAAGGAGATGAGCAGTTCTTC

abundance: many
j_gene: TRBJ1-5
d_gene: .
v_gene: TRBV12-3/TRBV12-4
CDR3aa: CASTRAVNQPQHF
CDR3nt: TGTGCCAGCACCCGGGCCGTCAATCAGCCCCAGCATTTT

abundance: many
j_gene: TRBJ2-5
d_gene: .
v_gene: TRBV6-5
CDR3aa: CASSLGWSQETQYF
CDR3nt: TGTGCCAGCAGTTTAGGATGGTCACAAGAGACCCAGTACTTC

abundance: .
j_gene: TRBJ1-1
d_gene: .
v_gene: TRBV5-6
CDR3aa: CASSLVGEWNTEAFF
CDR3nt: TGTGCCAGCAGCTTGGTGGGGGAGTGGAACACTGAAGCTTTCTTT

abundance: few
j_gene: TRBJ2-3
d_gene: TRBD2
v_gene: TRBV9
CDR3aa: CASSVLAGGEGNTDTQYF
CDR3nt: TGTGCCAGCAGCGTCCTAGCGGGAGGGGAGGGGAACACAGATACGCAGTATTTT

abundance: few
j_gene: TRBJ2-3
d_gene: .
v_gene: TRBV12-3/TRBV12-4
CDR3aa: CASSYRVGTDTQYF
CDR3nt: TGTGCCAGCAGTTACAGGGTGGGCACAGATACGCAGTATTTT

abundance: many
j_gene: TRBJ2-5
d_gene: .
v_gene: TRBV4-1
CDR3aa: CASSQILAVQETQYF
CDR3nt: TGCGCCAGCAGCCAAATACTAGCAGTTCAAGAGACCCAGTACTTC

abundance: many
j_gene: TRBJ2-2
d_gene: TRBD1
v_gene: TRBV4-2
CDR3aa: CASSSGQGATGELFF
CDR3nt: TGTGCCAGCAGCAGTGGGCAGGGGGCGACCGGGGAGCTGTTTTTT

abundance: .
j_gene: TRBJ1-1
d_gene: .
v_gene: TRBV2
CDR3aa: CASSENWGRTEAFF
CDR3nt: TGTGCCAGCAGTGAAAATTGGGGAAGGACTGAAGCTTTCTTT

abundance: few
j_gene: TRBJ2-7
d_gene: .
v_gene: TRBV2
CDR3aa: CASSEQGSHYEQYF
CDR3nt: TGTGCCAGCAGTGAACAAGGCAGCCACTACGAGCAGTACTTC

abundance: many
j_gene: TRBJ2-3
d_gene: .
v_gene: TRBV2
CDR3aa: CASKRGLPVLTDTQYF
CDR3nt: TGTGCCAGCAAGAGGGGACTTCCCGTCTTGACAGATACGCAGTATTTT

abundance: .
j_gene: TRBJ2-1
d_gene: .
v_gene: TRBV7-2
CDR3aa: CASSPQGITYNEQFF
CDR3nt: TGTGCCAGCAGCCCCCAGGGAATAACCTACAATGAGCAGTTCTTC

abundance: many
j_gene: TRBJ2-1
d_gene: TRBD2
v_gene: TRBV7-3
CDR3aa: CASSFVGGSSYNEQFF
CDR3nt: TGTGCCAGCAGCTTTGTTGGCGGGAGCTCCTACAATGAGCAGTTCTTC

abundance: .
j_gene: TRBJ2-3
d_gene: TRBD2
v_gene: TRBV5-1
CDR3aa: CASSAVLAGTDTQYF
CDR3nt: TGCGCCAGCAGCGCCGTACTAGCGGGGACAGATACGCAGTATTTT

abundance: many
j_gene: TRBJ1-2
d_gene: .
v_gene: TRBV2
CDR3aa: CASSEQEDYGYTF
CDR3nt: TGTGCCAGCAGTGAACAGGAAGACTATGGCTACACCTTC

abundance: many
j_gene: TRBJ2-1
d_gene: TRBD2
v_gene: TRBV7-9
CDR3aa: CASSSNREAGLRYDEQFF
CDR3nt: TGTGCCAGCAGCTCAAATAGGGAAGCGGGACTAAGGTATGACGAGCAGTTCTTC

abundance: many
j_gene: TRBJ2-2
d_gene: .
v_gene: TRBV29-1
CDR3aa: CSVEIGLNTGELFF
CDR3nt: TGCAGCGTTGAAATAGGCTTGAACACCGGGGAGCTGTTTTTT

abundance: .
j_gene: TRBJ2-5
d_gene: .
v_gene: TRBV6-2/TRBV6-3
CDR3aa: CASSPTGMEVRQTQYF
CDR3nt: TGTGCCAGCAGTCCAACAGGGATGGAGGTCCGGCAGACCCAGTACTTC

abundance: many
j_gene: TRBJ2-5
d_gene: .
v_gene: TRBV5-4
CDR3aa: CASSLAYLKTQYF
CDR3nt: TGTGCCAGCAGCTTGGCGTACCTAAAGACCCAGTACTTC

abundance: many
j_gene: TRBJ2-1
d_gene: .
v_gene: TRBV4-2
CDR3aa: CASSQERGSWQFF
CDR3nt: TGTGCCAGCAGCCAAGAACGGGGCTCATGGCAGTTCTTC

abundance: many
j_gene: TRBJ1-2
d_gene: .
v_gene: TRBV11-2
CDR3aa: CASSYNNYGYTF
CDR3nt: TGTGCCAGCAGCTACAATAACTATGGCTACACCTTC

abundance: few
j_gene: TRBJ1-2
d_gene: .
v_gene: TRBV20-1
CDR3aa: CSAAGGINYGYTF
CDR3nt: TGCAGTGCTGCGGGGGGTATTAACTATGGCTACACCTTC

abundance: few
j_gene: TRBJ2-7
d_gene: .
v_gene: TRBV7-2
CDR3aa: CASSWRVGPSYEQYF
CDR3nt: TGTGCCAGCAGCTGGCGGGTGGGACCCTCCTACGAGCAGTACTTC

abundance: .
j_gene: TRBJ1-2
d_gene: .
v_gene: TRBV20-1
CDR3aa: CSASFLAAYYGYTF
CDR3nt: TGCAGTGCTAGTTTTCTGGCAGCCTACTATGGCTACACCTTC

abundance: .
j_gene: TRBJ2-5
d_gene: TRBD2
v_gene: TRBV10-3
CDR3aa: CAIRSGGGQETQYF
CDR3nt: TGTGCCATCAGGTCCGGCGGGGGGCAAGAGACCCAGTACTTC

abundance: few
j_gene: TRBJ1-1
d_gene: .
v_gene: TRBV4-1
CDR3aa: CASSHQDLNTEAFF
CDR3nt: TGCGCCAGCAGTCACCAAGATCTAAACACTGAAGCTTTCTTT

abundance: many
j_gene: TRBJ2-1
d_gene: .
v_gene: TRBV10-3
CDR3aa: CAIGDLDDIAHNEQFF
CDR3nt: TGTGCCATAGGGGACCTAGACGACATAGCCCACAATGAGCAGTTCTTC

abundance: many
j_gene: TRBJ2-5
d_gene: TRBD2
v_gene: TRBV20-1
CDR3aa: CSALRGGVTETQYF
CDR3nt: TGCAGTGCCCTGAGGGGAGGGGTGACGGAGACCCAGTACTTC

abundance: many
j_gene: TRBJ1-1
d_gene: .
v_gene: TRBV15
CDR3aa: CATSGVKPSSAVNTEAFF
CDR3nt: TGTGCCACCAGCGGCGTCAAACCTTCTTCCGCGGTGAACACTGAAGCTTTCTTT

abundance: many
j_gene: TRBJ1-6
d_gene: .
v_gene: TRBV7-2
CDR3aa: CASSLEGKNSPLHF
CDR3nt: TGTGCCAGCAGCTTAGAGGGTAAAAATTCACCCCTCCACTTT

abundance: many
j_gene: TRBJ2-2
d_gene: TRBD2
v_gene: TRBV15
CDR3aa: CATSRASGRGTGELFF
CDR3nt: TGTGCCACCAGCAGAGCTAGCGGGAGGGGGACCGGGGAGCTGTTTTTT

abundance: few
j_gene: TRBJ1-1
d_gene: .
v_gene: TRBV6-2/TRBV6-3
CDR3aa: CASRDRVFITEAFF
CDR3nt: TGTGCCAGCCGGGATAGGGTCTTCATAACTGAAGCTTTCTTT